The rows below give T cell receptor beta chains drawn from one sample of a study of blood T cell repertoires in COVID-19. The assay was immunoSEQ multiplex PCR, and TCRdb's table has in-frame clones only and misses some. Among 250,000 to 350,000 clones listed, 88% were seen once. The source material was peripheral blood. These TCRs come from a woman in her forties or fifties with active or convalescent COVID-19. CDR3s include the opening cysteine and the closing phenylalanine or tryptophan. The D gene is left open where the match is weak. Rows give clone size only sometimes, using once, few, many, or a class for an expanded clone.

j_call v_call clone_size d_call cdr3_aa cdr3_nt
TRBJ2-1 TRBV6-2/TRBV6-3 NA TRBD1 CASSVQGIEQFF TGTGCCAGCAGTGTACAGGGGATTGAGCAGTTCTTC
TRBJ1-4 TRBV5-5 NA TRBD1 CASSTRQGASEKLFF TGTGCCAGCAGCACCCGACAGGGGGCGAGTGAAAAACTGTTTTTT
TRBJ1-2 TRBV30 NA NA CAWSGGNYGYTF TGTGCCTGGAGCGGGGGTAACTATGGCTACACCTTC
TRBJ2-7 TRBV27 NA TRBD2 CASSLASGREVNEQYF TGTGCCAGCAGTTTAGCTAGCGGGAGGGAAGTCAACGAGCAGTACTTC
TRBJ2-6 TRBV28 NA TRBD2 CASSLLAGPIPSGANVLTF TGTGCCAGCAGTTTACTAGCGGGGCCCATACCCTCTGGGGCCAACGTCCTGACTTTC
TRBJ1-1 TRBV19 NA NA CASARTVNTEAFF TGTGCCAGTGCCCGGACAGTTAACACTGAAGCTTTCTTT
TRBJ2-7 TRBV7-8 NA TRBD1 CASSSGRTGSYEQYF TGTGCCAGCAGCTCCGGCCGGACAGGCTCCTACGAGCAGTACTTC
TRBJ2-7 TRBV15 NA TRBD2 CATSLKPTGGEQYF TGTGCCACCAGCCTAAAACCAACGGGGGGCGAGCAGTACTTC
TRBJ2-1 TRBV19 NA TRBD1 CASSITPTGFDEQFF TGTGCCAGTAGTATTACCCCGACAGGGTTTGACGAGCAGTTCTTC
TRBJ1-1 TRBV5-6 once NA CASSLATGNTEAFF TGTGCCAGCAGCTTGGCCACGGGAAACACTGAAGCTTTCTTT
TRBJ1-5 TRBV28 NA NA CASTFSPGYGNQPQHF TGTGCCAGCACCTTCAGTCCAGGGTACGGCAATCAGCCCCAGCATTTT
TRBJ1-3 TRBV28 once NA CASSLSALGRTSISGNTIYF TGTGCCAGCAGTTTATCAGCCCTCGGACGGACTTCTATCTCTGGAAACACCATATATTTT
TRBJ1-2 TRBV12-3/TRBV12-4 NA NA CASSSAGNYGYTF TGTGCCAGCAGCTCTGCGGGGAACTATGGCTACACCTTC
TRBJ1-2 TRBV28 NA TRBD1 CASSLRGLANYGYTF TGTGCCAGCAGTTTAAGGGGGCTGGCTAACTATGGCTACACCTTC
TRBJ1-4 TRBV6-5 NA NA CASSYTRNGIEKLFF TGTGCCAGCAGTTATACGAGGAATGGAATTGAAAAACTGTTTTTT
TRBJ1-4 TRBV14 NA NA CASSQGYSVEKLFF TGTGCCAGCAGCCAAGGATATAGTGTCGAAAAACTGTTTTTT
TRBJ1-1 TRBV19 NA NA CASSKWQGGVYTEAFF TGTGCCAGTAGTAAGTGGCAGGGCGGGGTGTACACTGAAGCTTTCTTT
TRBJ1-4 TRBV30 NA TRBD1 CAWRARDRAEKLFF TGTGCCTGGCGGGCCCGGGACAGGGCTGAAAAACTGTTTTTT
TRBJ2-3 TRBV4-3 NA NA CASSQVYGARTDTQYF TGCGCCAGCAGCCAAGTTTATGGGGCGCGCACAGATACGCAGTATTTT
TRBJ2-5 TRBV11-2 NA TRBD1 CASSQQGTLNQETQYF TGTGCCAGCAGCCAACAGGGGACCCTTAACCAAGAGACCCAGTACTTC
TRBJ1-1 TRBV19 NA NA CASSFQTYRGTEAFF TGTGCCAGTAGTTTCCAGACCTACCGGGGTACTGAAGCTTTCTTT
TRBJ2-1 TRBV3-1/TRBV3-2 NA TRBD2 CASSLGLAGNEQFF TGTGCCAGCAGCCTGGGACTAGCTGGCAATGAGCAGTTCTTC
TRBJ1-5 TRBV6-5 NA NA CASSRPDNNQPQHF TGTGCCAGCAGCCGCCCTGACAATAATCAGCCCCAGCATTTT
TRBJ1-1 TRBV2 once NA CASSVRDTEAFF TGTGCCAGCAGTGTGAGGGACACTGAAGCTTTCTTT
TRBJ2-7 TRBV5-5 NA TRBD1 CASRMGQGSYEQYF TGTGCCAGCAGGATGGGACAGGGTTCCTACGAGCAGTACTTC
TRBJ2-7 TRBV23-1 NA NA CASSQHRSYEQYF TGCGCCAGCAGTCAACACAGAAGCTACGAGCAGTACTTC